This passage covers 29 T cell receptor beta chains from one sample sequenced in a study of blood T cell repertoires in COVID-19. Sequenced by immunoSEQ multiplex PCR; TCRdb stores in-frame clones only, minus some. The sample records approximately 150,000 clones, around 82% being singletons. The sample was peripheral blood. The receptors stem from a woman in her fifties or sixties with acute or convalescent COVID-19.

This chain connects TRBV6-2 or TRBV6-3 to TRBJ1-1; D may be TRBD1 (6 bases). Deletions cut 5 bases from V and 7 bases from J, with 17 bases between. The CDR3 spans 14 residues. The germline V gene encodes CDR1 MNHEY and CDR2 SVGEGT. The CDR3 loop is CASSDYRDVIEAFF. CDR3 DNA sequence: TGTGCCAGCAGTGACTACAGGGACGTTATTGAAGCTTTCTTT.

The table lists this clone with a count of one. The chain recombines TRBV5-6 with TRBJ1-6, with TRBD1 identical over 8 bases. This CDR3 is 15 amino acids long. V lost 2 bases, J lost 9 bases, and 7 bases stayed unmatched. The germline V gene has CDR1 SGHDT and CDR2 YYEEEE. The CDR3: CASSFLQGGVSPLHF. CDR3 sequence (DNA): TGTGCCAGCAGCTTTTTACAGGGGGGAGTTTCACCCCTCCACTTT.

The CDR3: CASRQGNGNTIYF. The DNA of the CDR3 is TGTGCCAGCAGACAGGGGAATGGAAACACCATATATTTT. The chain is built from TRBV2 and TRBJ1-3; 7 bases fit TRBD1. The CDR3 sequence is 13 residues long. The V gene end was trimmed by 6 bases and the J gene end by 3 bases; junction bases not matched to a gene: 2. The germline V gene has CDR1 SNHLY and CDR2 FYNNEI. The complete variable domain, with remaining parts taken from reference TRBV2 and TRBJ1-3, reads EPEVTQTPSHQVTQMGQEVILRCVPISNHLYFYWYRQILGQKVEFLVSFYNNEISEKSEIFDDQFSVERPDGSNFTLKIRSTKLEDSAMYFCASRQGNGNTIYFGEGSWLTVV.

This chain joins TRBV28 and TRBJ1-2, with 7 bases aligning to TRBD1. The CDR3 is 14 amino acids. Trimming at V came to 5 bases and at J to 7 bases, leaving 10 bases not matched to a gene. Germline CDR1 reads MDHEN; CDR2 reads SYDVKM. CDR3 protein: CASSPPTGVGGYTF. CDR3 nucleotides: TGTGCCAGCAGTCCACCTACAGGGGTGGGTGGCTACACCTTC.

This rearrangement joins TRBV11-2 to TRBJ2-2; 9 bases are a match to TRBD2. Germline V gene data show CDR1 as SGHAT and CDR2 as FQNNGV. CDR3 length: 14 amino acids. J gave up 6 bases and V 5 bases, and 4 bases lay outside the gene matches. The CDR3 sequence is CASSTRGGPGELFF. CDR3 bases: TGTGCCAGCAGCACGCGGGGGGGACCCGGGGAGCTGTTTTTT.

The chain couples TRBV19 to TRBJ2-2; 12 bases agree with TRBD2. The CDR3 is 14 residues long. J lost 6 bases, V lost 5 bases, and 1 base had no gene match. Germline CDR1 reads LNHDA; CDR2 reads SQIVND (reference sequence). The CDR3 DNA is TGTGCCAGTAGTGCTAGCGGGGGGGCCGGGGAGCTGTTTTTT. The encoded protein is CASSASGGAGELFF.

The rearrangement uses TRBV6-6 and TRBJ1-5; D ambiguous. This CDR3 has 12 amino acids. V was cut by 6 bases and J by 0 bases, with 3 bases left in between. Germline CDR1 is MNHNY and CDR2 is SVGAGI (reference sequence). The CDR3 loop is CASSISNQPQHF. The DNA of the CDR3 is TGTGCCAGCAGCATTAGCAATCAGCCCCAGCATTTT.

The chain employs TRBV3-1 (or the pseudogene TRBV3-2) and TRBJ2-1; 11 bases are shared with TRBD2. CDR1 LGHDT and CDR2 YNNKEL come from the germline V gene (reference sequence). The CDR3 consists of 19 residues. J lost 8 bases, V lost 1 base, and 16 bases had no gene match. The CDR3 reads CASSQGKLAGVDLFDEQFF. The CDR3 bases are TGTGCCAGCAGCCAAGGGAAACTAGCGGGGGTAGATTTATTCGATGAGCAGTTCTTC.

The chain has TRBV3-1 (or the pseudogene TRBV3-2) and TRBJ2-3; D is possibly TRBD2 (5 bases). V was cut by 4 bases and J by 4 bases, with 9 bases left in between. Germline V gene data show CDR1 as LGHDT and CDR2 as YNNKEL (reference sequence). This CDR3 contains 13 residues. CDR3 bases: TGTGCCAGCAGCCCACCGGGGTCAGATACGCAGTATTTT. It translates to CASSPPGSDTQYF.

This sequence joins TRBV7-9 and TRBJ2-7, with TRBD1 matching over 7 bases. CDR1 and CDR2 from the germline V gene are SEHNR and FQNEAQ (reference sequence). Trimming removed 3 bases from V and 4 bases from J; junction bases left unmatched: 6. The CDR3 covers 14 residues. The CDR3 region is CASSFPRDSYEQYF. The CDR3 region has the DNA TGTGCCAGCAGCTTTCCCCGGGACAGTTACGAGCAGTACTTC. Supplemented by reference TRBV7-9 and TRBJ2-7, the full variable domain reads DTGVSQNPRHKITKRGQNVTFRCDPISEHNRLYWYRQTLGQGPEFLTYFQNEAQLEKSRLLSDRFSAERPKGSFSTLEIQRTEQGDSAMYLCASSFPRDSYEQYFGPGTRLTVT.

This clone showed up many times. The chain couples TRBV2 to TRBJ2-1; D is perhaps TRBD1 (5 bases). Trimming took 6 bases from V and 5 from J, leaving 14 bases between them. Per germline, CDR1 SNHLY and CDR2 FYNNEI. CDR3 length equals 14 residues. CDR3 sequence (DNA): TGTGCCAGCAGCTCAAGACAGAAGGACAATGAGCAGTTCTTC. This gives the protein CASSSRQKDNEQFF.

The V and J genes are TRBV27 and TRBJ1-4, with a tentative D call TRBD1 (5 bases). The length of the CDR3 is 16 residues. V gave up 2 bases and J gave up 7 bases, with 17 bases separating them. Per the germline V gene, CDR1 is MNHEY and CDR2 is SMNVEV (reference sequence). CDR3 nucleotides: TGTGCCAGCAGTTTAGCCCCTGACAGAAGGAGTGAAAAACTGTTTTTT. Residues: CASSLAPDRRSEKLFF.

The rearrangement joins TRBV7-2 to TRBJ2-3; 7 bases align to TRBD2. With V trimmed by 0 bases and J by 0 bases, 6 bases remained unmatched. This CDR3 comprises 17 residues. Per germline, CDR1 SGHTA and CDR2 FQGNSA. For the CDR3, the DNA is TGTGCCAGCAGCTTAGCGTGGAGCGGGGTCAGCACAGATACGCAGTATTTT. Its translation: CASSLAWSGVSTDTQYF.

This chain connects TRBV6-2 or TRBV6-3 to TRBJ2-7; D is perhaps TRBD1 (5 bases). This CDR3 comprises 12 residues. V gave up 4 bases and J gave up 13 bases, with 17 bases separating them. Germline loops: CDR1 MNHEY, CDR2 SVGEGT. As DNA, the CDR3 is TGTGCCAGCAGTTGGGGCTCCGGGCCCAAATACTTC. It encodes CASSWGSGPKYF.

The V and J genes are TRBV5-1 and TRBJ2-1; D perhaps matches TRBD2 (6 bases). The V end lost 4 bases, the J end lost 5 bases, and 16 bases lay between the germline ends. CDR3 length equals 15 residues. Germline lookup yields CDR1 SGHRS and CDR2 YFSETQ. The chain's CDR3 is CASSPLTGVDNEQFF. CDR3 DNA: TGCGCCAGCAGCCCCCTGACGGGGGTGGACAATGAGCAGTTCTTC.

This clone has a single count. The rearrangement uses TRBV18 and TRBJ1-5, with D perhaps matching TRBD1 (5 bases). The V and J ends lost 4 bases and 2 bases respectively, with 15 bases between them. The germline CDR1 and CDR2 sequences are KGHSH and LQKENI. The CDR3 runs to 16 residues. The CDR3 nucleotides are TGTGCCAGCTCACTGCAGGGAGGTTTGGGCAATCAGCCCCAGCATTTT. Translating it yields CASSLQGGLGNQPQHF.

CDR3 amino acids: CASSERETEAFF. For the CDR3, the DNA is TGTGCCAGCAGTGAAAGAGAAACTGAAGCTTTCTTT. V is TRBV2 and J is TRBJ1-1; D gene unclear. The CDR3 has 12 amino acids. Trimming stripped 2 bases from V and 5 bases from J, with 6 bases between. Germline V gene sequence: CDR1 SNHLY, CDR2 FYNNEI.

The chain carries TRBV27 and TRBJ2-1; D is unresolved. CDR3 size: 16 residues. Germline assignment: CDR1 MNHEY and CDR2 SMNVEV (reference sequence). V was clipped by 3 bases and J by 13 bases, with 25 bases between them. The CDR3 spells CASSFLDTTPTYAQFF. The CDR3 DNA follows: TGTGCCAGCAGTTTCCTTGACACCACCCCTACTTACGCCCAGTTCTTC.

This clone was detected ten times or more. The chain uses TRBV19 and TRBJ1-4; TRBD1 aligns across 7 bases. Germline V gives CDR1 LNHDA, CDR2 SQIVND (reference sequence). Trimming at V came to 7 bases and at J to 8 bases, leaving 7 bases not matched to a gene. The CDR3 is made up of 13 amino acids. The CDR3 nucleotides read TGTGCCAGTAAAACCGGGACAGAAGAAAAACTGTTTTTT. It specifies CASKTGTEEKLFF.

The chain recombines TRBV6-2 or TRBV6-3 with TRBJ2-7; 7 bases fit TRBD2. The CDR3 runs 13 residues. Germline V gene sequence: CDR1 MNHEY, CDR2 SVGEGT. The V segment lost 2 bases and the J segment 2 bases; nucleotides outside the gene matches: 0. CDR3 residues: CASSYGLAYEQYF. CDR3 sequence (DNA): TGTGCCAGCAGTTACGGACTAGCCTACGAGCAGTACTTC.

This rearrangement joins TRBV6-5 to TRBJ1-2; D is undetermined. With 6 bases removed from V and 5 bases from J, the gap between germline ends came to 16 bases. CDR3 length: 14 amino acids. CDR1 MNHEY and CDR2 SVGAGI come from the germline V gene. In DNA, the CDR3 is TGTGCCAGCAGAACCGGTACGTGGTCGTATGGCTACACCTTC. This gives the protein CASRTGTWSYGYTF.

The V call is TRBV5-1, the J call TRBJ2-1; 10 positions match TRBD2. Germline CDR1 reads SGHRS; CDR2 reads YFSETQ. V trimming: 4 bases; J trimming: 2 bases; junction bases outside the gene matches: 3. The CDR3 runs 15 residues. CDR3 sequence reads: CASSQSGGAYNEQFF. CDR3 in DNA: TGCGCCAGCAGCCAGAGCGGGGGGGCCTACAATGAGCAGTTCTTC.

The rearrangement links TRBV6-5 to TRBJ1-2; D unresolved. Per germline, CDR1 MNHEY and CDR2 SVGAGI. The CDR3 is 13 residues long. Trimming left V 4 bases short and J 1 base short, with 7 bases between. The CDR3 DNA reads TGTGCCAGCAGTTCGCTAGATAACTATGGCTACACCTTC. Protein product: CASSSLDNYGYTF.

The chain is built from TRBV4-3 and TRBJ2-1; 11 bases are a match to TRBD2. The CDR3 runs 18 residues. Per the germline V gene, CDR1 is LGHNA and CDR2 is YSLEER. V gave up 2 bases and J gave up 0 bases; unmatched junction bases: 6. CDR3 loop: CASSQSSGGSSSYNEQFF. CDR3 nucleotide sequence: TGCGCCAGCAGCCAATCTAGCGGGGGGTCGAGCTCCTACAATGAGCAGTTCTTC.

J is TRBJ1-3 and V is TRBV12-3 or TRBV12-4; 8 bases are a match to TRBD1. The CDR3 runs 12 residues. The ends lost 3 bases at V and 16 bases at J; junction bases unmatched: 8. CDR3 DNA: TGTGCCAGCAGTTTCGGACAGGGACCTTCGTATTTT. As protein: CASSFGQGPSYF.

The rearrangement links TRBV4-3 to TRBJ2-7; D may be TRBD1 (5 bases). Trimming removed 0 bases from V and 3 bases from J, with 12 bases in between. The CDR3 runs to 15 residues. Per germline, CDR1 LGHNA and CDR2 YSLEER. The CDR3 loop reads CASSQESHRLYEQYF. The DNA for the CDR3 is TGCGCCAGCAGCCAAGAAAGCCACAGGCTCTACGAGCAGTACTTC.

This clone has a handful of counts. The V and J genes are TRBV9 and TRBJ1-1; tentatively, D is TRBD1 (5 bases). CDR1 is SGDLS, CDR2 YYNGEE, per germline. Trimming removed 3 bases at V and 0 bases at J, with 15 bases between. The CDR3 is 16 amino acids. The CDR3 DNA reads as TGTGCCAGCAGCGCCCAGGGTCCAGACATGAACACTGAAGCTTTCTTT. Its protein is CASSAQGPDMNTEAFF.

The chain recombines TRBV7-6 with TRBJ1-3; possible D gene TRBD1, 6 bases. CDR1 and CDR2 (germline): SGHVS, FNYEAQ. The CDR3 extends over 15 amino acids. The germline V and J ends were trimmed by 8 bases and 0 bases, with 14 bases remaining between them. CDR3 nucleotides: TGTGCCAGCCGGGCGGGGGCGAACTCTGGAAACACCATATATTTT. It translates to CASRAGANSGNTIYF.

The gene calls are TRBV4-2 and TRBJ1-6, with 9 bases identical to TRBD1. The CDR3 is 15 residues long. CDR1 is LGHNA and CDR2 is YNFKEQ in the germline V gene. Trimming at V came to 1 base and at J to 8 bases, leaving 3 bases not matched to a gene. The chain's CDR3 is CASSQGQGGDSPLHF. The CDR3 DNA sequence: TGTGCCAGCAGCCAAGGACAGGGGGGAGATTCACCCCTCCACTTT.